The source of this T cell receptor beta chain is a study of shared clonotypes between healthy human individuals. Study-level findings and limits: The sole specimen, blood, was sampled, and tissue repertoires likely differ. It was the non-shared clonotypes that had lower generation probabilities than clonotypes shared by all four donors.

A split of CD4+ cells into CD45RA+ naive and CD45RA-negative memory subsets was performed. As concerns this clone: Its antigen is not known.

The length of the CDR3 is 13 residues. V gave up 11 bases and J gave up 3 bases; unmatched junction bases: 6. Germline loops: CDR1 MNHNS, CDR2 SASEGT. Researchers divided each subset's genomic DNA evenly across several immunoSEQ plates. Data came from immunoSEQ multiplex PCR; TCRdb stores just in-frame clones and leaves some out. The profile shows approximately 940,000 clones, over 75% of them singletons. Sequenced sample: memory CD4+ T cells sorted from blood. This sample's subset: CD45RA-negative fraction. This clonotype was sampled from a man younger than 35 in good health. The V call is TRBV6-1, the J call TRBJ2-7, with 11 bases matching TRBD1. The CDR3 DNA is TGTGCCGGAGGACAGGGGGCCTTCTACGAGCAGTACTTC. Protein: CAGGQGAFYEQYF.